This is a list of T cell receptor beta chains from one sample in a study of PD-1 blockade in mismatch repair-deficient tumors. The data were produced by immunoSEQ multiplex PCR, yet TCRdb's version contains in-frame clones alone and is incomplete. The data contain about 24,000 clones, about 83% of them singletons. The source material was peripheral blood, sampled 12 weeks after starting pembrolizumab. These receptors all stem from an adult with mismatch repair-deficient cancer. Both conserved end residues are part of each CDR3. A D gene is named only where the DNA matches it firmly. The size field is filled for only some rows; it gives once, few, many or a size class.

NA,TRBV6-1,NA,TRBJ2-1,TGTGCCAGCAGTTCCGGGACCCGGGAGTTCTTC,CASSSGTREFF
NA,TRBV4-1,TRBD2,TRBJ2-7,TGCGCCAGCAGCCAAGCCGGGGGACTAGCACGCGAGCAGTACTTC,CASSQAGGLAREQYF
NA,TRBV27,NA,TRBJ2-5,TGTGCCAGCAGTTTTGAAAGGGCAGGGAGGACCCAGTACTTC,CASSFERAGRTQYF
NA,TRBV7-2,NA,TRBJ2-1,TGTGCCAGCAGCTTAGTACGAGACAATGAGCAGTTCTTC,CASSLVRDNEQFF
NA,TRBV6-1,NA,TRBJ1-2,TGTGCCAGCACCGGCGGAAGCGTCTCTAACTATGGCTACACCTTC,CASTGGSVSNYGYTF
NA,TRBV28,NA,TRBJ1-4,TGTGCCAGCGCCTCCTCCGCAGCAACTAATGAAAAACTGTTTTTT,CASASSAATNEKLFF
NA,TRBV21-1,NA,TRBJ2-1,TGTGCCAGCAGCAAGGGGAAGGGGAATGAGCAGTTCTTC,CASSKGKGNEQFF
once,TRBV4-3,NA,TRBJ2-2,TGCGCCAGCAGCCAGGACTATTACAACACCGGGGAGCTGTTTTTT,CASSQDYYNTGELFF
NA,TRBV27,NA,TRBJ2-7,TGTGCCAGCAGCCTCGGCAGATTCGGGAGGCAGTACTTC,CASSLGRFGRQYF
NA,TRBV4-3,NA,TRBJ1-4,TGCGCCAGCAGCCCTGATGGGGGTAATGAAAAACTGTTTTTT,CASSPDGGNEKLFF
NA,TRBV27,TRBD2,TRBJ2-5,TGTGCCAGCAGTCCCCGACTAGCGGAACAAGAGACCCAGTACTTC,CASSPRLAEQETQYF
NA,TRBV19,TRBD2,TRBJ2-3,TGTGCCAGTAGTACGACTAGCGGATCCACAGATACGCAGTATTTT,CASSTTSGSTDTQYF
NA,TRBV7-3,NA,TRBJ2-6,TGTGCCAGCAGCCTTAGACAGGTTCTCTCTGGGGCCAACGTCCTGACTTTC,CASSLRQVLSGANVLTF
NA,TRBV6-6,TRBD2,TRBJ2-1,TGTGCCAGCAGCCGGGGAGGGCCTTTTAATGAGCAGTTCTTC,CASSRGGPFNEQFF
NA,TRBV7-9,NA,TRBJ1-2,TGTGCCAGCAGCGGCCGAGCCGACAGGAAAACCTATGGCTACACCTTC,CASSGRADRKTYGYTF
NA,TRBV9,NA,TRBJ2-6,TGTGCCAGCAGCGCAGGAGACAGGACAACTACCTCTGGGGCCAACGTCCTGACTTTC,CASSAGDRTTTSGANVLTF
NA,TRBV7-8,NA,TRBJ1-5,TGTGCCAGCAGCTTAGTGGGTGGCTGGCGCAATCAGCCCCAGCATTTT,CASSLVGGWRNQPQHF
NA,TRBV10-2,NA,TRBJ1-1,TGCGCCAGCAGATATGACAGGTACTCCACTGAAGCTTTCTTT,CASRYDRYSTEAFF
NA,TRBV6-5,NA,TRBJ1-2,TGTGCCAGCAGTTGGGACTGGGGCTATGGCTACACCTTC,CASSWDWGYGYTF
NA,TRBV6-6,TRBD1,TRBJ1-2,TGTGCCAGCAGTGACAGGGGAAGCTATGGCTACACCTTC,CASSDRGSYGYTF
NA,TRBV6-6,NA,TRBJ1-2,TGTGCCAGCAGACCGGGAGGCAGCGATGGCTACACCTTC,CASRPGGSDGYTF
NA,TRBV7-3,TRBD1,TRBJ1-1,TGTGCCAGCAGCTTGGGACAGGGGGCAACTGAAGCTTTCTTT,CASSLGQGATEAFF
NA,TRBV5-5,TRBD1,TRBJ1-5,TGTGCCAGCAGCTTGACAGGGGTCGCTCAGCCCCAGCATTTT,CASSLTGVAQPQHF
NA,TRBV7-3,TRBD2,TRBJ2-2,TGTGCCAGCAGCCGGGACTACGGGGCCAGAGGGGAGCTGTTTTTT,CASSRDYGARGELFF
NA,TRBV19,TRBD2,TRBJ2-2,TGTGCCAGTAGGACTAGCGGGGCGAACACCGGGGAGCTGTTTTTT,CASRTSGANTGELFF
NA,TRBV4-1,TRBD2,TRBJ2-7,TGCGCCAGCAGCCCGGGACTAGCGGGAGCCGGTAGGGAGCAGTACTTC,CASSPGLAGAGREQYF
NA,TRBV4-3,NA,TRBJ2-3,TGCGCCAGCAGCCAAGATAGTAAGGGGCCAACAGATACGCAGTATTTT,CASSQDSKGPTDTQYF
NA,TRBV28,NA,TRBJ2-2,TGTGCCAGCAGTTTTTGGGGGAATGGGGAGCTGTTTTTT,CASSFWGNGELFF
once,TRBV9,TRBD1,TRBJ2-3,TGTGCCAGCAGCGCTCTAACAGGGGCGGATACGCAGTATTTT,CASSALTGADTQYF
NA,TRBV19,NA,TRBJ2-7,TGTGCCAGTAGTCATGGGGGCGAGCAGTACTTC,CASSHGGEQYF
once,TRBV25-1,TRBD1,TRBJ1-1,TGTGCCAGCAGTGAGGGAGTTCCCGGGACAGCCATGAACACTGAAGCTTTCTTT,CASSEGVPGTAMNTEAFF
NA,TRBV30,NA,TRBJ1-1,TGTGCCTGGACTAGTACTGAAGCGAACACTGAAGCTTTCTTT,CAWTSTEANTEAFF
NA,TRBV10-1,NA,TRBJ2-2,TGCGCCAGCAGTGAGTGGCAGGGAGGCGCCGGGGAGCTGTTTTTT,CASSEWQGGAGELFF
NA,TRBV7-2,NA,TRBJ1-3,TGTGCCAGCAGCTCAGGGACCTCTGGAAACACCATATATTTT,CASSSGTSGNTIYF
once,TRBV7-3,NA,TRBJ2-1,TGTGCCAGCAGCTTAAAGTCTAGTTCCTACAATGAGCAGTTCTTC,CASSLKSSSYNEQFF
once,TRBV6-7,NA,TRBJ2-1,TGTGCCAGCAGGAGCCAGCATGAGCAGTTCTTC,CASRSQHEQFF
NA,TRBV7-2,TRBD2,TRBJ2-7,TGTGCCAGCAGCCCGGATGGTCTACTAGCGGGCTACTACGAGCAGTACTTC,CASSPDGLLAGYYEQYF
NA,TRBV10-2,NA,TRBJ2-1,TGCGCCACCGGAGGACGGGGACCCCCGGCAGGGCCGGCCGGCACGCAGTTCTTC,CATGGRGPPAGPAGTQFF
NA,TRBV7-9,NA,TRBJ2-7,TGTGCCAGCAGCTTGACCGGCTACGAGCAGTACTTC,CASSLTGYEQYF
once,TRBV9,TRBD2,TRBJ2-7,TGTGCCAGCAGCGACACTAGCGGGAGGGCCAACGAGCAGTACTTC,CASSDTSGRANEQYF
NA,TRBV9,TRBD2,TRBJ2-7,TGTGCCAGCAGCCCCGAAACAGGGGGGACTAGCGCGAATTACTACGAGCAGTACTTC,CASSPETGGTSANYYEQYF
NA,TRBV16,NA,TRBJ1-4,TGTGCCAGCAGCCCCCTGGGCAGGTCTAATGAAAAACTGTTTTTT,CASSPLGRSNEKLFF
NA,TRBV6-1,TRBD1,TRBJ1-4,TGTGCCAGCAGTGAAGGGACAGGGGTTGAAAAACTGTTTTTT,CASSEGTGVEKLFF
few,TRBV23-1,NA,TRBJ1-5,TGCGCCAGCAGTCAATTAAGGCGGGAAAGGACGACTGGCAATCAGCCCCAGCATTTT,CASSQLRRERTTGNQPQHF
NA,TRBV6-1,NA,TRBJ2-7,TGTGCCAGCAGTGAATTACTGTCCTACGAGCAGTACTTC,CASSELLSYEQYF
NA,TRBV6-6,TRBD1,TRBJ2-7,TGTGCCAGCAGCCCGGGACAGGGGAACTACGAGCAGTACTTC,CASSPGQGNYEQYF
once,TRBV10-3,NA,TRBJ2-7,TGTGCCATCAGCCCCAGGACACCCGGGGGCGAGCAGTACTTC,CAISPRTPGGEQYF